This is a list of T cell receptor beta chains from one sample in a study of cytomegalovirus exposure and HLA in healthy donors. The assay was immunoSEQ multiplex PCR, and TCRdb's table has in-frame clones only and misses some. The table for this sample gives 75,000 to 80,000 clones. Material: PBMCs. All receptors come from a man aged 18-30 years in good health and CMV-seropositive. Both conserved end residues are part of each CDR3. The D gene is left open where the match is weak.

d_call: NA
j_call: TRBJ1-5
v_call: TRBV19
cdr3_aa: CASGGVFQPQHF
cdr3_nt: TGTGCCAGTGGGGGGGTTTTTCAGCCCCAGCATTTT

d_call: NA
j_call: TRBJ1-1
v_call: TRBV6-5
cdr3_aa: CASSSFQGSSFF
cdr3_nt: TGTGCCAGCAGTTCCTTCCAGGGGAGCTCTTTCTTT

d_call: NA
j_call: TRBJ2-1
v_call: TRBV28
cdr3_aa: CASSLAVEQFF
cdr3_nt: TGTGCCAGCAGTTTAGCGGTGGAGCAGTTCTTC

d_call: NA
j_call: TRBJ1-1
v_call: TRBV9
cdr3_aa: CASGGGWTEAFF
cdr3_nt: TGTGCCAGTGGGGGGGGTTGGACTGAAGCTTTCTTT

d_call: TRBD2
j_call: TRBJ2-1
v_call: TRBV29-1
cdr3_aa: CSVRPSGSSYNEQFF
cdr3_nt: TGCAGCGTTAGGCCTAGCGGGAGCTCCTACAATGAGCAGTTCTTC

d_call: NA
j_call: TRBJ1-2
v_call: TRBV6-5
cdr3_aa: CASSYGGATLNYGYTF
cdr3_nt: TGTGCCAGCAGTTACGGTGGGGCCACTCTTAACTATGGCTACACCTTC

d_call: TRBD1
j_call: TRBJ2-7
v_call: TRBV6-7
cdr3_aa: CASRLPGQLYEQYF
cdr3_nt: TGTGCCAGCAGACTTCCGGGACAGCTCTACGAGCAGTACTTC

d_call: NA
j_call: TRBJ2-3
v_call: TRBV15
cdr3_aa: CATSGGTGTDTQYF
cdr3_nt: TGTGCCACCAGCGGAGGGACAGGCACAGATACGCAGTATTTT

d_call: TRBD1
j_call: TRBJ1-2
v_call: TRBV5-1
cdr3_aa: CASSLQGGEGYTF
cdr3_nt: TGCGCCAGCAGCTTACAGGGGGGTGAAGGCTACACCTTC

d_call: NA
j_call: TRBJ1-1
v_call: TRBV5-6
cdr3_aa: CASSFGVGGRKVEAFF
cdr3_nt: TGTGCCAGCAGCTTTGGAGTTGGGGGCCGAAAAGTTGAAGCTTTCTTT

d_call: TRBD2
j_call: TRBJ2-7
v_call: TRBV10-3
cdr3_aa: CAIRGLADSYEQYF
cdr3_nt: TGTGCCATCAGGGGACTAGCGGACTCCTACGAGCAGTACTTC

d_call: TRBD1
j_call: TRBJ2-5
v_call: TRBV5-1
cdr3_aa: CASSLGGWKQETQYF
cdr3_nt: TGCGCCAGCAGCTTAGGGGGCTGGAAACAAGAGACCCAGTACTTC

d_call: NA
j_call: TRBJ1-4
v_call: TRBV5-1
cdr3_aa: CASSLGHLNEKLFF
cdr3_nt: TGCGCCAGCAGCTTGGGACACCTTAATGAAAAACTGTTTTTT

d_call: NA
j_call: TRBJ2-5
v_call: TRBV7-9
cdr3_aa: CASSRREETQYF
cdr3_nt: TGTGCCAGCAGCCGGCGGGAAGAGACCCAGTACTTC

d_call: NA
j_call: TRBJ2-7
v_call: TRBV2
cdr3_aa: CASSDAWTNEQYF
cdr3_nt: TGTGCCAGCAGTGATGCTTGGACAAACGAGCAGTACTTC

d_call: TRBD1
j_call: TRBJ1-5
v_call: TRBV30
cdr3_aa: CAWSVGQGIQPQHF
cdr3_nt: TGTGCCTGGAGTGTGGGACAGGGGATTCAGCCCCAGCATTTT

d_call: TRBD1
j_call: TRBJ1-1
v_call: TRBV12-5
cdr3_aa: CASGIDRAEAFF
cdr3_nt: TGTGCTAGTGGGATAGACAGGGCTGAAGCTTTCTTT

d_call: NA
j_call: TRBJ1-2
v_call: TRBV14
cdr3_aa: CASSQGSSPDRPYGYTF
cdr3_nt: TGTGCCAGCAGCCAAGGCTCGTCACCGGACAGACCCTATGGCTACACCTTC

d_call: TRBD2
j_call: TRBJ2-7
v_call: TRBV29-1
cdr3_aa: CSVGGGSLTYEQYF
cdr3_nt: TGCAGCGTTGGGGGCGGGAGTTTAACCTACGAGCAGTACTTC

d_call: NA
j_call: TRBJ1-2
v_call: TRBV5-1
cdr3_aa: CASRGGMGGYTF
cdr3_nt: TGCGCCAGCAGAGGGGGAATGGGTGGCTACACCTTC

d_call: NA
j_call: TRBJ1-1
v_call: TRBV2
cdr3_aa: CASSEEQGWTEAFF
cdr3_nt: TGTGCCAGCAGTGAAGAACAGGGATGGACTGAAGCTTTCTTT

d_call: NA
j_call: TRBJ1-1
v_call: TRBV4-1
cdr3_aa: CASSQEWRGEAFF
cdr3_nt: TGCGCCAGCAGCCAAGAGTGGAGGGGAGAAGCTTTCTTT

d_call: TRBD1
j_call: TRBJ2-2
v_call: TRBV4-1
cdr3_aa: CASGKKYDRGFGELFF
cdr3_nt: TGCGCCAGCGGAAAAAAGTACGACAGGGGGTTTGGGGAGCTGTTTTTT

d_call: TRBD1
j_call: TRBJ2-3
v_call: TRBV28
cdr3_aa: CASSLTDRGTDTQYF
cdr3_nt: TGTGCCAGCAGTTTGACCGACAGGGGCACAGATACGCAGTATTTT

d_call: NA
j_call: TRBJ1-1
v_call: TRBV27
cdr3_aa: CASSLHRLNTEAFF
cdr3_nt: TGTGCCAGCAGCCTCCACAGATTGAACACTGAAGCTTTCTTT

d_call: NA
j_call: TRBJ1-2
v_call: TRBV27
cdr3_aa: CASTSGRGLDYGYTF
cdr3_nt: TGTGCCAGCACCTCGGGGAGGGGATTAGACTATGGCTACACCTTC

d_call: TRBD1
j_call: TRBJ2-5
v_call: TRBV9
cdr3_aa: CASSVGKGQEETQYF
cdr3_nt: TGTGCCAGCAGCGTAGGGAAGGGACAGGAAGAGACCCAGTACTTC

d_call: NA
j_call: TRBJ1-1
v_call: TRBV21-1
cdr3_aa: CASVHPGDTCPITNTEAFF
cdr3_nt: TGTGCCAGCGTCCACCCGGGAGACACCTGCCCCATTACGAACACTGAAGCTTTCTTT

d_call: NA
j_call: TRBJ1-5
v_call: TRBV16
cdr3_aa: CASSQSGGGNQPQHF
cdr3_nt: TGTGCCAGCAGCCAATCTGGGGGCGGCAATCAGCCCCAGCATTTT

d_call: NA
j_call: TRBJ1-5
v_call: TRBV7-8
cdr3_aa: CASSLGQGSNQPQHF
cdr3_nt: TGTGCCAGCAGCTTAGGCCAGGGGAGCAATCAGCCCCAGCATTTT

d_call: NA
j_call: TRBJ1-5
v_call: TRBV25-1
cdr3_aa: CASSEQDSNQPQHF
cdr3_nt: TGTGCCAGCAGTGAACAGGATAGCAATCAGCCCCAGCATTTT

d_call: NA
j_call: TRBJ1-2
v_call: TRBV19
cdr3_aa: CASTFPGPSYYGYTF
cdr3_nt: TGTGCCAGTACATTCCCAGGCCCCTCTTACTATGGCTACACCTTC

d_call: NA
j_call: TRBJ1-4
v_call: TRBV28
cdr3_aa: CASRGQPNEKLFF
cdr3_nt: TGTGCCAGCAGAGGACAGCCCAATGAAAAACTGTTTTTT

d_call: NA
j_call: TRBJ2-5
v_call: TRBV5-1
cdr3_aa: CASSLGVGLSQETQYF
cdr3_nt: TGCGCCAGCAGTTTGGGGGTCGGGTTATCCCAAGAGACCCAGTACTTC

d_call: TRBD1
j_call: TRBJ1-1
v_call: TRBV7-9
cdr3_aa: CASSPPTGKNTEAFF
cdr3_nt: TGTGCCAGCAGCCCCCCGACAGGGAAAAACACTGAAGCTTTCTTT

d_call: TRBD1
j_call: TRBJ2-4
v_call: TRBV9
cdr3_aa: CASSVGWIGQGAKNIQYF
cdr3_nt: TGTGCCAGCAGCGTAGGTTGGATAGGACAGGGGGCCAAAAACATTCAGTACTTC